The rows below give T cell receptor beta chains drawn from one sample of a study of blood T cell repertoires in COVID-19. Repertoires were generated with immunoSEQ multiplex PCR, while TCRdb's copy carries only in-frame clones and drops some. The table lists 200,000 to 250,000 clones, over 75% of them singletons. The specimen was peripheral blood. These receptors were collected from a human donor in a cohort sampled during active COVID-19. The CDR3 runs from the conserved cysteine through the conserved F or W. Each record gives: D gene, J gene, clone size, V gene, CDR3 DNA, CDR3 protein. D genes are given only for firm matches. Size is stated for part of the rows, as once, few or many counts, or as a class when the clone is expanded.

d_gene: TRBD1; j_gene: TRBJ1-2; abundance: once; v_gene: TRBV4-3; CDR3nt: TGCGCCAGCAGCCTCGAGCGGGACAGGCCGGGTGGCTACACCTTC; CDR3aa: CASSLERDRPGGYTF
d_gene: TRBD1; j_gene: TRBJ2-2; abundance: -; v_gene: TRBV6-1; CDR3nt: TGTGCCAGCAGTGATCAGGGGGTAAACACCGGGGAGCTGTTTTTT; CDR3aa: CASSDQGVNTGELFF
d_gene: -; j_gene: TRBJ2-2; abundance: -; v_gene: TRBV5-4; CDR3nt: TGTGCCAGCAGCTTGGACAGCACCGGGGAGCTGTTTTTT; CDR3aa: CASSLDSTGELFF
d_gene: TRBD2; j_gene: TRBJ2-1; abundance: once; v_gene: TRBV5-6; CDR3nt: TGTGCCAGCAGCGCGGGACTAGCGGTGAACAATGAGCAGTTCTTC; CDR3aa: CASSAGLAVNNEQFF
d_gene: TRBD1; j_gene: TRBJ2-5; abundance: -; v_gene: TRBV25-1; CDR3nt: TGTGCCAGCAGTGGGGGACAGTTCCAAGAGACCCAGTACTTC; CDR3aa: CASSGGQFQETQYF
d_gene: -; j_gene: TRBJ1-5; abundance: few; v_gene: TRBV29-1; CDR3nt: TGCAGCGTTTGGGATGGGGGGACCCAGCCCCAGCATTTT; CDR3aa: CSVWDGGTQPQHF
d_gene: -; j_gene: TRBJ2-7; abundance: many; v_gene: TRBV7-2; CDR3nt: TGTGCCAGCAGCTTAGCGGCCAACTCCTACGAGCAGTACTTC; CDR3aa: CASSLAANSYEQYF
d_gene: -; j_gene: TRBJ2-2; abundance: -; v_gene: TRBV6-6; CDR3nt: TGTGCCAGCAGCAGGCAGAACACCGGGGAGCTGTTTTTT; CDR3aa: CASSRQNTGELFF
d_gene: TRBD2; j_gene: TRBJ2-1; abundance: -; v_gene: TRBV5-6; CDR3nt: TGTGCCAGCAGCAAACTAGCGGGGGGTACCGTGGGTGAGCAGTTCTTC; CDR3aa: CASSKLAGGTVGEQFF
d_gene: -; j_gene: TRBJ1-4; abundance: -; v_gene: TRBV11-2; CDR3nt: TGTGCCAGCAGCTTAAAGGGACTCTTCTACGGAAAACTGTTTTTT; CDR3aa: CASSLKGLFYGKLFF
d_gene: TRBD1; j_gene: TRBJ2-1; abundance: once; v_gene: TRBV12-3/TRBV12-4; CDR3nt: TGTGCCAGCAGTCGGACAGGGGGTAATGAGCAGTTCTTC; CDR3aa: CASSRTGGNEQFF
d_gene: TRBD1; j_gene: TRBJ1-2; abundance: -; v_gene: TRBV11-2; CDR3nt: TGTGCCAGCAGCTTAGATGGCTTGTTTATTGGTCCTAGGACAGGGAATGGCTACACCTTC; CDR3aa: CASSLDGLFIGPRTGNGYTF
d_gene: TRBD1; j_gene: TRBJ1-2; abundance: -; v_gene: TRBV14; CDR3nt: TGTGCCAGCAGCCAAGATTTGGAACAGGGGACCTATGGCTACACCTTC; CDR3aa: CASSQDLEQGTYGYTF
d_gene: TRBD1; j_gene: TRBJ1-1; abundance: -; v_gene: TRBV9; CDR3nt: TGTGCCAGCAGCCCCCGGGGACAGCGTCTTGAAGCTTTCTTT; CDR3aa: CASSPRGQRLEAFF
d_gene: TRBD2; j_gene: TRBJ2-1; abundance: few; v_gene: TRBV6-5; CDR3nt: TGTGCCAGCAGCCCAACTAGCGGGGGCTACAATGAGCAGTTCTTC; CDR3aa: CASSPTSGGYNEQFF
d_gene: TRBD1; j_gene: TRBJ1-1; abundance: -; v_gene: TRBV5-1; CDR3nt: TGCGCCAGCACCCCAGAAGGACAGGGGGCCCTGGCTTTCTTT; CDR3aa: CASTPEGQGALAFF